Each of the 18 T cell receptor beta chains below was sequenced from the same sample in a study of T cells expressing NK-cell markers. TCRdb reanalyzed the 5' RACE reads and collapses them to one entry per CDR3 protein, without DNA. The data include about 450,000 distinct CDR3 sequences; the top ten clones carry 7.3%. The sequenced material came from blood T cells: a sorted CD56 or NKG2C T cell subset, CD4+ or CD8+ T cells, or bulk PBMC T cells (not recorded which). These receptor sequences come from a woman aged 18 to 75 in good health.

The chain links TRBV19 to TRBJ2-3; TCRdb picks TRBD2, but there is no DNA to check that call. Germline lookup yields CDR1 LNHDA and CDR2 SQIVND (reference sequence). The CDR3 is 18 residues long. Here the CDR3 reads CASSIGLAGGPLADTQYF. The full variable domain, its missing parts supplied by reference TRBV19 and TRBJ2-3, is DGGITQSPKYLFRKEGQNVTLSCEQNLNHDAMYWYRQDPGQGLRLIYYSQIVNDFQKGDIAEGYSVSREKKESFPLTVTSAQKNPTAFYLCASSIGLAGGPLADTQYFGPGTRLTVL.

The chain links TRBV12-3 or TRBV12-4 to TRBJ2-1. This CDR3 region has 12 residues. The CDR3 protein is CASSFGPNEQFF.

The V and J genes are TRBV20-1 and TRBJ2-3; TCRdb selects TRBD1, and the lack of DNA leaves this call unchecked. CDR3 length: 16 amino acids. Germline V gives CDR1 DFQATT, CDR2 SNEGSKA (reference sequence). The CDR3 sequence: CSAREGAAQISDTQYF.

This chain links TRBV5-1 with TRBJ2-1; the D call from TCRdb, TRBD1, cannot be confirmed without DNA. This CDR3 spans 13 amino acids. Germline V CDR1 and CDR2: SGHRS, YFSETQ. Here the CDR3 reads CASSRQARDEQFF.

The chain links TRBV12-3 or TRBV12-4 to TRBJ1-1. The CDR3 has 15 residues. CDR3 sequence reads: CASSLWVEGHTEAFF.

The CDR3 spells CASSLSFLNEQFF. This chain uses TRBV11-2 with TRBJ2-1. From germline, CDR1 is SGHAT and CDR2 FQNNGV. There are 13 residues in the CDR3.

The V and J genes are TRBV7-2 and TRBJ1-4; as DNA is missing, the TRBD1 call by TCRdb cannot be tested. CDR1 is SGHTA and CDR2 is FQGNSA in the germline V gene. This CDR3 spans 15 amino acids. The CDR3 sequence: CASSLVGDTFEKLFF.

The chain has TRBV12-3 or TRBV12-4 and TRBJ1-2; the TRBD1 assignment by TCRdb is unverifiable without DNA. The CDR3 is 12 amino acids. The CDR3 is CASRGSGDGYTF.

The chain employs TRBV7-2 and TRBJ1-5. CDR3 length: 13 amino acids. The germline gives CDR1 SGHTA, CDR2 FQGNSA. The chain's CDR3 is CASSLSPGQPQHF.

Here the CDR3 reads CATSEQGYEQFF. This chain uses TRBV24-1 with TRBJ2-1; TCRdb picks TRBD1, but there is no DNA to check that call. This CDR3 region has 12 residues. Germline CDR1 KGHDR, CDR2 SFDVKD.

The chain carries TRBV20-1 and TRBJ2-1; lacking DNA, the TRBD2 call made by TCRdb goes unchecked. This CDR3 is built from 12 residues. Germline values: CDR1 DFQATT, CDR2 SNEGSKA (reference sequence). CDR3 amino acids: CSAGAKGNEQFF.

The rearrangement joins TRBV11-2 to TRBJ2-6. Germline CDR1 is SGHAT and CDR2 is FQNNGV. The CDR3 totals 14 residues. CDR3 sequence: CASSLSAGANVLTF.

The chain uses TRBV24-1 and TRBJ2-3; TCRdb returns TRBD1, unconfirmable since there is no DNA. Per the germline V gene, CDR1 is KGHDR and CDR2 is SFDVKD. This CDR3 region has 16 residues. CDR3 region: CATSDPTGASTDTQYF.

The chain joins TRBV7-8 to TRBJ1-1; TCRdb indicates TRBD1, and absent DNA this call remains unverified. Germline CDR1 reads SGHVS; CDR2 reads FQNEAQ. The CDR3 spans 18 residues. CDR3: CASSLDLPDRGGGTEAFF.

The chain employs TRBV7-8 and TRBJ2-1; as DNA is missing, the TRBD2 call by TCRdb cannot be tested. The length of the CDR3 is 16 residues. Germline V gene lookup returns CDR1 SGHVS and CDR2 FQNEAQ. CDR3 loop: CASSPWTSGGANEQFF.

The rearrangement uses TRBV6-2 or TRBV6-3 and TRBJ1-2; TCRdb designates TRBD1, a call that cannot be tested without DNA. This CDR3 has 15 amino acids. Germline CDR1 and CDR2: MNHEY and SVGEGT. CDR3 residues: CASGYRGLPNYGYTF.

This rearrangement joins TRBV12-3 or TRBV12-4 to TRBJ2-7; TCRdb outputs TRBD1, but without DNA this stays unchecked. CDR3 length equals 12 residues. CDR3 amino acids: CASSQIRVQQYF.

V is TRBV12-3 or TRBV12-4 and J is TRBJ1-5. The CDR3 spans 14 residues. Here the CDR3 reads CASARGGVRQPQHF.